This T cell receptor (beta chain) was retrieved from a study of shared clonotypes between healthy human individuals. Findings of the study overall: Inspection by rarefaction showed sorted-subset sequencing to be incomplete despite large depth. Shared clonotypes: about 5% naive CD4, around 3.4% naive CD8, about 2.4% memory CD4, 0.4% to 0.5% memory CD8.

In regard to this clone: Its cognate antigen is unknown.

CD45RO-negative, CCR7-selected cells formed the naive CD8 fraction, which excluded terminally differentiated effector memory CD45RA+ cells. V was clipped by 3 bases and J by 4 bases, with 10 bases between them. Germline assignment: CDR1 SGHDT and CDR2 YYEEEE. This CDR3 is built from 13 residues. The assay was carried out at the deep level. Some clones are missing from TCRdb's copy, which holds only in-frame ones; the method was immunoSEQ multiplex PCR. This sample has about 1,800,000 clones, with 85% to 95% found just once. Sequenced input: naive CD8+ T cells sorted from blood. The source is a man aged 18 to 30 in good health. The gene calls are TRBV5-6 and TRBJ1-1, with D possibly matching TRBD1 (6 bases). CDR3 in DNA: TGTGCCAGCAGCTACGGGGGGCCCACTGAAGCTTTCTTT. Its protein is CASSYGGPTEAFF.